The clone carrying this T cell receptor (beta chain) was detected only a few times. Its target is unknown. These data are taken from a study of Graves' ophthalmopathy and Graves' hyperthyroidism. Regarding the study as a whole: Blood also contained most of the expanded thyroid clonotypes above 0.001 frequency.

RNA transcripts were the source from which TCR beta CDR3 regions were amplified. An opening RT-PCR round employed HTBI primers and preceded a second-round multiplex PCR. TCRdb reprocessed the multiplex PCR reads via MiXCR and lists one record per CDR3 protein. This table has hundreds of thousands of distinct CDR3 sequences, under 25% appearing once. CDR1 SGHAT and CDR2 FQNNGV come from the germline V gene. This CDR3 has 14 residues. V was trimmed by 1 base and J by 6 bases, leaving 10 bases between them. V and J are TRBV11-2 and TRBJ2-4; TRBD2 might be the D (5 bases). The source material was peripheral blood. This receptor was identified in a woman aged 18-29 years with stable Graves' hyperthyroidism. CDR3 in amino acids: CASSLVLEGNIQYF. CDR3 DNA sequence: TGTGCCAGCAGCTTAGTCTTAGAGGGAAACATTCAGTACTTC.